The T cell receptor beta chain under discussion was sequenced for a study of T-cell reconstitution after alpha-beta-depleted transplantation in children. About this clonotype itself: Its antigen is as yet unknown.

The study's findings and limits: Expanded graft clones numbering several hundred reportedly gave rise to alpha-beta T cells about two months after transplant. A year had passed since transplant, and T-cell counts and diversity by then came mostly from newly produced T cells. After transplant, high TCRbeta diversity at day 60 in some patients arose from surviving recipient T cells and thymic progenitors.

Preparing the TCRbeta library involved the use of unique molecular identifiers. Via MiXCR, TCRdb re-called the PCR reads, giving one row per CDR3 protein. The sample holds about 980,000 distinct CDR3 sequences; about 30% are singletons and the top ten take roughly 31%. Trimming pared 5 bases from V and 3 bases from J, leaving 14 bases between. Germline V gives CDR1 MNHNS, CDR2 SASEGT. The CDR3 runs to 15 residues. Sample: PBMCs, mostly from graft donor cells, taken 360 days after TCRalphabeta/CD19-depleted stem cell transplant. J is TRBJ1-3 and V is TRBV6-1; the D gene is possibly TRBD1 (5 bases). This sequence was found in a boy under three years old who had a stem cell transplant for SCID, so the T cells may come from the graft donor. This CDR3 is CASSREGIGGNTIYF. As DNA, the CDR3 is TGTGCCAGCAGTAGGGAGGGGATCGGTGGAAACACCATATATTTT.